Reported below is one T cell receptor beta chain. Its specificity is unknown. The CDR3 runs 12 residues. Germline V gene lookup returns CDR1 ENHRY and CDR2 SYGVKD. The ends were cut back, 0 bases at V and 8 bases at J, with 7 bases in the middle. Collection occurred without any documented infections or immune events in donors. The data were taken from a study of identifying expanded T cells in peripheral blood. Here immunoSEQ multiplex PCR was the method, and the copy in TCRdb shows in-frame clones only, minus some. Of 50,000 or so clones in the sample, around 90% were seen once. General study points: About 1.2 clones differed between technical replicates, versus approximately 17 and 20 over time. Across healthy donors, higher total template counts meant significantly greater roughly 2-week count variance.

The chain combines TRBV10-3 with TRBJ1-2; no clear D. The sequence came from a person aged 18 to 75 in good health. Source material: blood. The CDR3 coding sequence is TGTGCCATCAGTGAGTCCGGGGAAGGCTACACCTTC. Protein product: CAISESGEGYTF.